The present T cell receptor beta chain was sequenced within a study of blood T cell repertoires in COVID-19. Study background: COVID-19 samples, acute and convalescent, were from the United States, Italy and Spain. Sample material is recorded as cDNA or gDNA derived from T cells, B-cell-depleted T cells, or PBMCs.

Germline CDR1 LNHDA, CDR2 SQIVND (reference sequence). Trimming removed 5 bases at V and 0 bases at J, with 13 bases between. The length of the CDR3 is 16 residues. As processed by the authors: Counts of nucleated cells, estimated from reference gene primer amplification, were obtained. Measured with immunoSEQ multiplex PCR; TCRdb has only the in-frame clones, and not every one. Clone size and V and J calls were adopted from that table, with D and trimming inferred from the DNA. The sample carries around 230,000 clones, just under 85% recorded once. The V gene is TRBV19, the J gene TRBJ2-2, with D perhaps TRBD1 (6 bases). The receptor was derived from a woman older than 75 with acute or convalescent COVID-19. Sequencing was done on a sample of peripheral blood. The CDR3 sequence is CASSRRGYSNTGELFF. The CDR3 coding sequence is TGTGCCAGTAGTCGCAGGGGCTATTCGAACACCGGGGAGCTGTTTTTT.